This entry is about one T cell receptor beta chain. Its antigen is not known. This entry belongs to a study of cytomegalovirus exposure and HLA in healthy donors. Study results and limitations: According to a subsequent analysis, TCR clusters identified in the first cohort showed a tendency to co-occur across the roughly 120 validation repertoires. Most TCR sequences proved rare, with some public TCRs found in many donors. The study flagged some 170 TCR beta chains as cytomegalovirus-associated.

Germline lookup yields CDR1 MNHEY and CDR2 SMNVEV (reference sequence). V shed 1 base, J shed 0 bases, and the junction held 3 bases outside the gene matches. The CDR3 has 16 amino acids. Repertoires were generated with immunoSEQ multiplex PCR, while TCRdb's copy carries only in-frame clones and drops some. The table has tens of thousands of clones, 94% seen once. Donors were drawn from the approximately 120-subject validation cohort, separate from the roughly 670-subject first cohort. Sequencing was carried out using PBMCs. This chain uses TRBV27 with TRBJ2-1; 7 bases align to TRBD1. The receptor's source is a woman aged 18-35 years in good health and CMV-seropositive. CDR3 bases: TGTGCCAGCAGTTTATTCGGGGACAGCTCCTACAATGAGCAGTTCTTC. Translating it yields CASSLFGDSSYNEQFF.